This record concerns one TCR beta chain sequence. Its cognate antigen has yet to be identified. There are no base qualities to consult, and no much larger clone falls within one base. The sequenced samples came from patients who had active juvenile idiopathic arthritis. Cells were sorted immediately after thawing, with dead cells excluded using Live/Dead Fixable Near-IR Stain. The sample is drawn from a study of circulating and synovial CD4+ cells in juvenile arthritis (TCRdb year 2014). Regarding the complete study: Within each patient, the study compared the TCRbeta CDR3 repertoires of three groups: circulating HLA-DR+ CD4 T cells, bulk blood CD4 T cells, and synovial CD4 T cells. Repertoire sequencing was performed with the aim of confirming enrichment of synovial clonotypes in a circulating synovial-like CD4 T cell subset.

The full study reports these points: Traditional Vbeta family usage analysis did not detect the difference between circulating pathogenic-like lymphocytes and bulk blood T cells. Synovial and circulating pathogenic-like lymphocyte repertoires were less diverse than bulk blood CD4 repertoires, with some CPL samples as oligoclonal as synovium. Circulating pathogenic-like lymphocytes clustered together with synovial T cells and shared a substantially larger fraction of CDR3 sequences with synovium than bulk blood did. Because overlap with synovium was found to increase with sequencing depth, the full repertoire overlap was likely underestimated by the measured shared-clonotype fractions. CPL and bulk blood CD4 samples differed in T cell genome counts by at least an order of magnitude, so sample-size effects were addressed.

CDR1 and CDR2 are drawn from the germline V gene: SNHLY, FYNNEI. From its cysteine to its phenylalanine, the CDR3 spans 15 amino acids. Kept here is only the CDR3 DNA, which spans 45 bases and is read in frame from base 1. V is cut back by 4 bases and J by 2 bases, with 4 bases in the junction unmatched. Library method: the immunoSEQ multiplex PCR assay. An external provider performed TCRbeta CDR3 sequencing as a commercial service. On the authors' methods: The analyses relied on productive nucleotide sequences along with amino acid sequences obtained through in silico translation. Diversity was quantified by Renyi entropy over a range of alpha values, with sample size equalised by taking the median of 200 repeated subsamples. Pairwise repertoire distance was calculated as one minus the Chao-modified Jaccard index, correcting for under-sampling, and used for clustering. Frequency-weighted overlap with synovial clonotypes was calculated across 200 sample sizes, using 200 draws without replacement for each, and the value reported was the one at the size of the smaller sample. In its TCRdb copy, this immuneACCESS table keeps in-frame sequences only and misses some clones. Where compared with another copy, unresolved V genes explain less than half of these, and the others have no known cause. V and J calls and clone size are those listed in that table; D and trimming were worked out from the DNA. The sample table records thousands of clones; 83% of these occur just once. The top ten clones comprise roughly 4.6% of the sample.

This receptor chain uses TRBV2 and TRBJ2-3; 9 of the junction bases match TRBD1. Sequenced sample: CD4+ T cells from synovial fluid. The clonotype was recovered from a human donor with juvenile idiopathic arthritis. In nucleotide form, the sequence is TGTGCCAGCAGTGGAGGGACAGGGTTCACAGATACGCAGTATTTT. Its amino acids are CASSGGTGFTDTQYF.